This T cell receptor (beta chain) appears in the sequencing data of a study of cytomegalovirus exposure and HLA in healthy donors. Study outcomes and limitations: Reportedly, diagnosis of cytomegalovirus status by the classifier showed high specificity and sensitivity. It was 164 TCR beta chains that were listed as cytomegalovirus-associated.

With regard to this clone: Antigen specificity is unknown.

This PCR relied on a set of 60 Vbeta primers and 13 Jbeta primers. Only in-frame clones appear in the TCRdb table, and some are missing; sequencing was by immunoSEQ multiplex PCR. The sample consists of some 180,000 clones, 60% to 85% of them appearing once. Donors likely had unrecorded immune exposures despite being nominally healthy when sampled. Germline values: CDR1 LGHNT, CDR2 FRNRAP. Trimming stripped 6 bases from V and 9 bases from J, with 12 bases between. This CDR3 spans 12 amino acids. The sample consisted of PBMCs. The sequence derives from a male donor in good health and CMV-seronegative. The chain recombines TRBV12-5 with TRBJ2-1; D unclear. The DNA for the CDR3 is TGTGCTAGTGGCTTCCTCTCCTCTGAGCAGTTCTTC. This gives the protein CASGFLSSEQFF.